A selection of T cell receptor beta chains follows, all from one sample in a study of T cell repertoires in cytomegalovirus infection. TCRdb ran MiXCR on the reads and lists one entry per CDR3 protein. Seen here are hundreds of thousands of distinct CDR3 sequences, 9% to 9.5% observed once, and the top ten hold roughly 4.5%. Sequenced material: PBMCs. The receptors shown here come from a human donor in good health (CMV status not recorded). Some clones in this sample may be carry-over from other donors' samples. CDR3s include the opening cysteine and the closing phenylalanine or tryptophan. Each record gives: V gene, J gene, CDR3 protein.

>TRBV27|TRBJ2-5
CASSSSLAGGKETQYF
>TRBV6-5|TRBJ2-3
CASSHGQGKNTQYF
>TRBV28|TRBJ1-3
CASSLFRDIFPLSGNTIYF
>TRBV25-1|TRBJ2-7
CASSELGEQYF
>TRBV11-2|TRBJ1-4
CASSRQPSTNEKLFF
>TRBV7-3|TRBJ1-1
CASSPYPGDTEAFF
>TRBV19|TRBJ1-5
CASRRTGGNQPQHF
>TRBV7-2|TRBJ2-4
CASSTAGKAKNIQYF
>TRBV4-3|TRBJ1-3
CASSHLDSGNTIYF
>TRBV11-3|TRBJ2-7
CASSAQGAAKQYF
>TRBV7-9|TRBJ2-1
CASRPLRAGGDREQFF
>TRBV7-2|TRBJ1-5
CASSTRTGSNQPQHF
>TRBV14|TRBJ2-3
CASSQEDLGRGGPDTQYF
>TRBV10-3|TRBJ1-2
CAIRLTGEYGYTF